This TCR beta chain was recorded in a study of a mutant IDH1 vaccine in newly diagnosed glioma. Study information: It was radiotherapy, temozolomide, or both that patients received previously, with most receiving both.

For this clone: No antigen is known for it.

With 1 base clipped from V and 4 bases from J, the junction kept 1 base outside the gene matches. The germline CDR1 and CDR2 sequences are SGHTA and FQGNSA. The CDR3 consists of 15 residues. Time point denoted: baseline, week 1 (first vaccination visit). Treatment defined: pre-vaccination baseline after standard-of-care therapy. Study-level results: Of all patients, 85% to 95% showed vaccine-induced immune responses. Changes in top peripheral clonotypes did not appear linked to pseudoprogression.

Sequencing used immunoSEQ multiplex PCR; TCRdb keeps in-frame clones, though not all of them. The sample gives 65,000 to 70,000 clones, around 80% of which show up once; approximately 4.5% is in the top ten. The chain recombines TRBV7-2 with TRBJ2-2; 9 bases map to TRBD1. This TCR derives from a woman younger than 30 with glioma. Some clones in this sample may be carry-over from other donors' samples. The sample here was peripheral blood mononuclear cells (PBMCs), taken from a glioma patient treated with radiotherapy, temozolomide or both. CDR3 coding DNA: TGTGCCAGCAGCTTAGGACAGGGGGGCACCGGGGAGCTGTTTTTT. Its protein product is CASSLGQGGTGELFF.